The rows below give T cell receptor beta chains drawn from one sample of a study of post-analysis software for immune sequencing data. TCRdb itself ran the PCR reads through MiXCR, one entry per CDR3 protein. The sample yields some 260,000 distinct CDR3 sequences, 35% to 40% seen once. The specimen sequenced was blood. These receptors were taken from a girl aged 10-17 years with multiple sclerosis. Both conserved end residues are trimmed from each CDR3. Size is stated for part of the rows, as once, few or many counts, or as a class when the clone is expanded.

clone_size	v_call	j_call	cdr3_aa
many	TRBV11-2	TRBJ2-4	ASSLDFRYVAKNIQY
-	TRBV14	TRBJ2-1	ASSQWGQSDEQF
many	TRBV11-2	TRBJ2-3	ASSLDPTPTDTQY
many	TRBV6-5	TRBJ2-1	ASSSSRNEQF
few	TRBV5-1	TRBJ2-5	ASSRRGAGPQTQY
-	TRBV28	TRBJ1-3	ASSLPGAGNTIY
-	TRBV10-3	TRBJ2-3	ASGIGTEDTQY
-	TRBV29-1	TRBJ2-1	SVGWRLASYNEQF
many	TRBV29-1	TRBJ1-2	SVELRGSGYT
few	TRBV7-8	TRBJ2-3	ASSAGDGRTDTQY
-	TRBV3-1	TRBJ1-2	ASSQGAGYGYT
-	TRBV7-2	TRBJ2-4	ASSLARRGAY
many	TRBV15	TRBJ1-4	ATSAHMSEKLF
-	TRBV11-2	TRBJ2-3	ASSSGGRGPDTQY
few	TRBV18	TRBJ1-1	ASSPRGTGSNTEAF
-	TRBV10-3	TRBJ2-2	AISGTSGRAPNTGELF
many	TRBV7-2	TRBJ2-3	ASSLGYGQRGDTQY
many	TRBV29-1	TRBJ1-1	SVGLSSGSTEAF
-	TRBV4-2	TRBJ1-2	ASSQEFGAADYGYT
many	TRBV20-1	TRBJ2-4	SARDGGAVKNIQY
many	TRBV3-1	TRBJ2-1	ASSQGMREQF
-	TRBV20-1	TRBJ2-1	SARAVNEQF
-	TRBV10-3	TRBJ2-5	AISESYGTQGTQY
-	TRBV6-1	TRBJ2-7	ASSETPLYEQY
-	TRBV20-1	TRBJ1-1	SAVDRGVNTEAF
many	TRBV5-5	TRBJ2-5	ASSLVLGQETQY
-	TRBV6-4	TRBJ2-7	ASKLGLADPY
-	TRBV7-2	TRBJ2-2	ASSSRLGGAGELF
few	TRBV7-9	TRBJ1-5	ASSLTGLNQPQH
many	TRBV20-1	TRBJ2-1	SATYAGQYNEQF
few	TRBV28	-	ASSIGTSQQETQY
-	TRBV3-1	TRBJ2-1	ASSQVFLAGGWGRNEQF
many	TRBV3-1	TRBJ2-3	ASSRLAGGTTDTQY
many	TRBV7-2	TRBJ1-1	ASSLGLDTEAF
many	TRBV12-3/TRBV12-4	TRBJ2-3	ASSLGTTDTQY
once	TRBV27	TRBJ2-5	ASIGEETQY
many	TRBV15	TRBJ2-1	ATSSWASEQF
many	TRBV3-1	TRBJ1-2	ASSGSGANYGYT
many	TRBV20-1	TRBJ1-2	SARPLGQGVNYGYT
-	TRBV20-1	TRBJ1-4	SARDYVGRNEKLF
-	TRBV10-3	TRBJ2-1	AISRGESYNEQF
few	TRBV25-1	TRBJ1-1	ASSKDRVNTEAF
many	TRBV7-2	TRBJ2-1	ASSLSGLASNEQF
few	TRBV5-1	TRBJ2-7	ASSLDRDGEQY
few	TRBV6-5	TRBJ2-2	ASSYSALGGGGERF
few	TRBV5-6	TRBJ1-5	ASSLSQPNQPQH
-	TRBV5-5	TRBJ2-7	ASSLTGGRYEQY
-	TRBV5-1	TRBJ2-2	ASSLNPPGAGELV
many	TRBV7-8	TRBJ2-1	ASSPGLEVRGSQF
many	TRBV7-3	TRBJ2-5	ASSSGTGRSETQY
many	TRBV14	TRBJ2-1	ASSQAGTGMNEQF
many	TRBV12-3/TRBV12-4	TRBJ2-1	ASSLTGVGNEQF
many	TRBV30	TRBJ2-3	AWSVGSGKWDTQY